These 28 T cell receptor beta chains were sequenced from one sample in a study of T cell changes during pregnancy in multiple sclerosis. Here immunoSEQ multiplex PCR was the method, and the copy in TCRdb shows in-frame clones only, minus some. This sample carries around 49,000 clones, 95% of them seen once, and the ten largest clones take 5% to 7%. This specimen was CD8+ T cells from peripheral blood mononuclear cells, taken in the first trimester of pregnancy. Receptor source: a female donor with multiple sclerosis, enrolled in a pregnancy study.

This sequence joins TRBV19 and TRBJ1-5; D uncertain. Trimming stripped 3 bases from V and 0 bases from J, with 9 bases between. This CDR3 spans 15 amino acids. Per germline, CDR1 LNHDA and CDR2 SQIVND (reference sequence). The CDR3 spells CASSMGSHSNQPQHF. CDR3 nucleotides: TGTGCCAGTAGTATGGGCAGCCATAGCAATCAGCCCCAGCATTTT. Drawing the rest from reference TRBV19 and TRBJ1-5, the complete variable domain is DGGITQSPKYLFRKEGQNVTLSCEQNLNHDAMYWYRQDPGQGLRLIYYSQIVNDFQKGDIAEGYSVSREKKESFPLTVTSAQKNPTAFYLCASSMGSHSNQPQHFGDGTRLSIL.

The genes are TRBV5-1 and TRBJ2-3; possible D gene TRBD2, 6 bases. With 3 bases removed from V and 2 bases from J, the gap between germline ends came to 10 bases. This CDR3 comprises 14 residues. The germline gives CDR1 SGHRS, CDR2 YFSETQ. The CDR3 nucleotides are TGCGCCAGCAGCTCGTTAGCGGACACAGATACGCAGTATTTT. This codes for CASSSLADTDTQYF. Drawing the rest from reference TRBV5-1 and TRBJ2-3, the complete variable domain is KAGVTQTPRYLIKTRGQQVTLSCSPISGHRSVSWYQQTPGQGLQFLFEYFSETQRNKGNFPGRFSGRQFSNSRSEMNVSTLELGDSALYLCASSSLADTDTQYFGPGTRLTVL.

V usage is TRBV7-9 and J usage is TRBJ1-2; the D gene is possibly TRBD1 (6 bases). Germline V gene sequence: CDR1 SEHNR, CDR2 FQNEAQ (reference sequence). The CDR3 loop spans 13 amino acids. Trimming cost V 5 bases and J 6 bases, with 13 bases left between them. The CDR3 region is CASSRGGADGYTF. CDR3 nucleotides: TGTGCCAGCAGCCGCGGGGGGGCGGATGGCTACACCTTC. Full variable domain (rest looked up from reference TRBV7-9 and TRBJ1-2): DTGVSQNPRHKITKRGQNVTFRCDPISEHNRLYWYRQTLGQGPEFLTYFQNEAQLEKSRLLSDRFSAERPKGSFSTLEIQRTEQGDSAMYLCASSRGGADGYTFGSGTRLTVV.

CDR3 in amino acids: CASSPGLAGQETQYF. CDR3 sequence (DNA): TGTGCCAGTAGTCCGGGACTAGCGGGGCAAGAGACCCAGTACTTC. The chain carries TRBV19 and TRBJ2-5, with 13 bases that match TRBD2. CDR1 and CDR2 (germline): LNHDA, SQIVND (reference sequence). This CDR3 region has 15 residues. With 5 bases clipped from V and 2 bases from J, the junction kept 2 bases outside the gene matches.

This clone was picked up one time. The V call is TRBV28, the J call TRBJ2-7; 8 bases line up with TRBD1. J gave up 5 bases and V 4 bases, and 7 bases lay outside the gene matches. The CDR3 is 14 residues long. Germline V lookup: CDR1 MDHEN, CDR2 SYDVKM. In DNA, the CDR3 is TGTGCCAGCAGTTATGGACAGGGCCTCGACGAGCAGTACTTC. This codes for CASSYGQGLDEQYF.

The CDR3 spells CASSLTGGYTDTQYF. CDR3 coding DNA: TGTGCCAGCAGCTTGACGGGAGGCTACACAGATACGCAGTATTTT. This sequence joins TRBV5-6 and TRBJ2-3, with 7 bases identical to TRBD2. The J segment lost 2 bases and the V segment lost 1 base, leaving 4 bases of the junction unmatched. The CDR3 consists of 15 residues. Germline CDR1 SGHDT, CDR2 YYEEEE. Full variable domain (remainder filled in from reference TRBV5-6 and TRBJ2-3): DAGVTQSPTHLIKTRGQQVTLRCSPKSGHDTVSWYQQALGQGPQFIFQYYEEEERQRGNFPDRFSGHQFPNYSSELNVNALLLGDSALYLCASSLTGGYTDTQYFGPGTRLTVL.

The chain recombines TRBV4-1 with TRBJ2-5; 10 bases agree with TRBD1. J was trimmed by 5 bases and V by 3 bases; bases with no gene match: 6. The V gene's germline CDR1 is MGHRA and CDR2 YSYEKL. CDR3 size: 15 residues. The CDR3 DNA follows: TGCGCCAGCAGCCACCCGACAGGGGGCGCTGAGACCCAGTACTTC. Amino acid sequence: CASSHPTGGAETQYF.

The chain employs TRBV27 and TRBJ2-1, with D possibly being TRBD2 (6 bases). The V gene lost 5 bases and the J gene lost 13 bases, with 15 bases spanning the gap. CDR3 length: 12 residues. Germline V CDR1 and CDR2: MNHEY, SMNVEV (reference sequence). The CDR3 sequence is CASSPRLGVQFF. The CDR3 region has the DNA TGTGCCAGCAGTCCCCGACTAGGGGTTCAGTTCTTC.

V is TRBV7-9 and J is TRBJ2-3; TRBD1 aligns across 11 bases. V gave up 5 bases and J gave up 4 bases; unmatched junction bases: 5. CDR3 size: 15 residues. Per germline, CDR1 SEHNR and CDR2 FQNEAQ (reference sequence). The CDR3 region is CASSPGQGEADTQYF. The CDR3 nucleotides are TGTGCCAGCAGCCCGGGACAGGGGGAAGCAGATACGCAGTATTTT.

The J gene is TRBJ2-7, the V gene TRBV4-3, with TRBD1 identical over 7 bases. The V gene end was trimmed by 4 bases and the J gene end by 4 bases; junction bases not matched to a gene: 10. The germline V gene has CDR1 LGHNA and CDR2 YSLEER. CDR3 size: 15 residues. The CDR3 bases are TGCGCCAGCAGCCTAACGACAGGGAAAGGATACGAGCAGTACTTC. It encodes CASSLTTGKGYEQYF.

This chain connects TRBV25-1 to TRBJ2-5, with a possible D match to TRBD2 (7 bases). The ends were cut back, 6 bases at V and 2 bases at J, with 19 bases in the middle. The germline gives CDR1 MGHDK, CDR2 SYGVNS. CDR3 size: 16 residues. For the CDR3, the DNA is TGTGCCAGCAGCCGTAGGGAGGGGGGGAATCAAGAGACCCAGTACTTC. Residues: CASSRREGGNQETQYF.

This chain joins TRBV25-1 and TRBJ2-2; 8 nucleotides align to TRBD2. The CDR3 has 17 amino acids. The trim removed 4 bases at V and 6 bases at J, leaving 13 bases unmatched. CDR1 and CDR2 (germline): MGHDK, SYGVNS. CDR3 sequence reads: CASSGPPGGLKAGELFF. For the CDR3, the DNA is TGTGCCAGCAGTGGTCCCCCGGGAGGGCTAAAGGCCGGGGAGCTGTTTTTT.

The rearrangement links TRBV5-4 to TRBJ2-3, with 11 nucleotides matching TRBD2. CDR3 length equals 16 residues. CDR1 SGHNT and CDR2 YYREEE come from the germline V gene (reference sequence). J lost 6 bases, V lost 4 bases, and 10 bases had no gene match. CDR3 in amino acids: CASSLLTSGNWDTQYF. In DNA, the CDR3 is TGTGCCAGCAGCCTCCTGACTAGCGGGAATTGGGATACGCAGTATTTT.

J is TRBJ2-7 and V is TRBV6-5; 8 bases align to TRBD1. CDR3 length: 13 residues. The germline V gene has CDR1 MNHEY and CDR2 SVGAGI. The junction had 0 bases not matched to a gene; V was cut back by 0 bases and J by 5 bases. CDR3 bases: TGTGCCAGCAGTTACTCGGACAGGGACGAGCAGTACTTC. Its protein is CASSYSDRDEQYF.

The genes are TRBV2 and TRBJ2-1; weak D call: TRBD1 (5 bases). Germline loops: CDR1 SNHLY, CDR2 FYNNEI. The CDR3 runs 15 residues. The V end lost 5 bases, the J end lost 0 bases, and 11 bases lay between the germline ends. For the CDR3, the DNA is TGTGCCAGCAGTCTGGGGCTAAGCTCCTACAATGAGCAGTTCTTC. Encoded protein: CASSLGLSSYNEQFF.

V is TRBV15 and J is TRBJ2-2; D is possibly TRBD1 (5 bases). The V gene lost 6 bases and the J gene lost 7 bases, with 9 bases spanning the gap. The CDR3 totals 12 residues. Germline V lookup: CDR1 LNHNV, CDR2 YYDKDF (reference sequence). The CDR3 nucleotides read TGTGCCACCAGAATAGGGGTCGGGGAGCTGTTTTTT. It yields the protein CATRIGVGELFF.

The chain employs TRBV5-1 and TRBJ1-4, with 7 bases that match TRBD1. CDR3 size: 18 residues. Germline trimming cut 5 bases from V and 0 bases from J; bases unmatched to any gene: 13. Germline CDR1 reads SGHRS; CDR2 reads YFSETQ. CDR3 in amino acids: CASSPTGTDTSTNEKLFF. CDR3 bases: TGCGCCAGCAGTCCGACCGGGACAGACACTTCAACTAATGAAAAACTGTTTTTT.

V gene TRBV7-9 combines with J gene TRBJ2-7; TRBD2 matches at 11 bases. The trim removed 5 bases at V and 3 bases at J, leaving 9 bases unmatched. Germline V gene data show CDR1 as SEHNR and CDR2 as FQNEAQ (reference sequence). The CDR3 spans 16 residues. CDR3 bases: TGTGCCAGCAGCACGCGTACGGGACTAGCGGTCTACGAGCAGTACTTC. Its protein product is CASSTRTGLAVYEQYF.

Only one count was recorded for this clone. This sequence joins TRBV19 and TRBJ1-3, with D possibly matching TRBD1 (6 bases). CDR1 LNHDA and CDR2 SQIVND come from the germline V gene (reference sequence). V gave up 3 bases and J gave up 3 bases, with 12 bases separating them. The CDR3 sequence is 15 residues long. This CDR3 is CASSIPGQSGNTIYF. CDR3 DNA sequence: TGTGCCAGTAGTATTCCCGGACAGAGTGGAAACACCATATATTTT.

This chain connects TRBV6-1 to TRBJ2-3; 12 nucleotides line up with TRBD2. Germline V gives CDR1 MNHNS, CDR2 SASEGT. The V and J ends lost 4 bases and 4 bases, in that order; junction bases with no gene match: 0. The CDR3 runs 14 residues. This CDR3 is CASSGLAGADTQYF. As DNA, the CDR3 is TGTGCCAGCAGTGGACTAGCGGGAGCAGATACGCAGTATTTT.

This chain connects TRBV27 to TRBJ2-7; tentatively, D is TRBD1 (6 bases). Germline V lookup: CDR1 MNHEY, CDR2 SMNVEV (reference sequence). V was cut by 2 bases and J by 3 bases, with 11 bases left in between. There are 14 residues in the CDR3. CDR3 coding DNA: TGTGCCAGCAGTTTAGGGCAGGGGCTCTACGAGCAGTACTTC. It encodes CASSLGQGLYEQYF.

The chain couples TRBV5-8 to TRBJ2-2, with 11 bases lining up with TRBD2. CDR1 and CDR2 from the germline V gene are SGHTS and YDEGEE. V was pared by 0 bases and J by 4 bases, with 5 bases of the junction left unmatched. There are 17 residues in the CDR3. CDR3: CASSLGSLAGVTGELFF. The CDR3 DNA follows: TGTGCCAGCAGCTTGGGCTCACTAGCGGGAGTCACCGGGGAGCTGTTTTTT. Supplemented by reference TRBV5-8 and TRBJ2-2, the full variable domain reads EAGVTQSPTHLIKTRGQQATLRCSPISGHTSVYWYQQALGLGLQFLLWYDEGEERNRGNFPPRFSGRQFPNYSSELNVNALELEDSALYLCASSLGSLAGVTGELFFGEGSRLTVL.

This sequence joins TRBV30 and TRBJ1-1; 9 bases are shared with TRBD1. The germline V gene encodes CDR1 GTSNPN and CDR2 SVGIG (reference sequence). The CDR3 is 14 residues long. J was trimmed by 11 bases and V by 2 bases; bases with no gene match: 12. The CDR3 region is CAWSSGTGRVDAFF. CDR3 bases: TGTGCCTGGAGTTCCGGGACAGGGAGGGTTGACGCTTTCTTT.

CDR3 region: CASSPDRTQETQYF. The CDR3 DNA follows: TGCGCCAGCAGCCCGGACAGGACTCAAGAGACCCAGTACTTC. V usage is TRBV4-3 and J usage is TRBJ2-5, with 7 bases matching TRBD1. Losses at the gene ends were 4 bases for V and 2 bases for J; bases not matched to a gene: 4. The CDR3 is made up of 14 amino acids. Germline V gives CDR1 LGHNA, CDR2 YSLEER.

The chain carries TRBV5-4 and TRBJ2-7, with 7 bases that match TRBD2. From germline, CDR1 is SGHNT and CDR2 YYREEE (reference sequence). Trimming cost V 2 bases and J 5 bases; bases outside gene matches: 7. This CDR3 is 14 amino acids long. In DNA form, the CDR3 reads TGTGCCAGCAGCTTTGCGGCGGGAGCCCACGAGCAGTACTTC. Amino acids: CASSFAAGAHEQYF.

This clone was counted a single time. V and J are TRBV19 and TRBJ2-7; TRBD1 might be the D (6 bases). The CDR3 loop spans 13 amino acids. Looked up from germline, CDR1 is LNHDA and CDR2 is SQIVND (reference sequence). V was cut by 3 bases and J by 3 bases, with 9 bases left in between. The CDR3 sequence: CASSIVQGYEQYF. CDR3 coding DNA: TGTGCCAGTAGTATCGTACAGGGCTACGAGCAGTACTTC.

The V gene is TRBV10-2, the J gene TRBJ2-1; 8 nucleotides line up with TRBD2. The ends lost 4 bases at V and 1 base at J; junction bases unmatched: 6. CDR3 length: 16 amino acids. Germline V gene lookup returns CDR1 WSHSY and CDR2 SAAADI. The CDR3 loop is CASSVRSGRSYNEQFF. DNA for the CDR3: TGCGCCAGCAGTGTACGCAGCGGGAGATCCTACAATGAGCAGTTCTTC.

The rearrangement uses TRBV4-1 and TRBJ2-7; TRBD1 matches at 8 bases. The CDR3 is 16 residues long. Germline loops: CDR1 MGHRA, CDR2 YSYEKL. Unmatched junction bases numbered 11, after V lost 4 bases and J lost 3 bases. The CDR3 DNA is TGCGCCAGCAGCCCAATCCCAGGACAGGGCCGCTACGAGCAGTACTTC. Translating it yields CASSPIPGQGRYEQYF.